This T cell receptor beta chain was recorded in a study of shared T cell receptors in the human thymus. This CDR3 region has 15 residues. Germline V gene data show CDR1 as SNHLY and CDR2 as FYNNEI. Trimming removed 6 bases at V and 3 bases at J, with 17 bases between. Method: immunoSEQ multiplex PCR; TCRdb's copy keeps in-frame clones and lacks some. This sample yields about 660,000 clones, of which 70% to 90% are seen a single time; approximately 0.01% belongs to the top ten. The sample was also linked to a second study, of human thymus T cells. In that study: Resections obtained during corrective heart surgery supplied the thymus tissue. In thymic and blood repertoires alike, V and J usage looked biased. Related studies noted strongly shared thymic repertoires across unrelated people.

Sequenced sample: thymocytes. The V gene is TRBV2, the J gene TRBJ1-1; D perhaps matches TRBD1 (6 bases). This sequence was found in a boy in the first two years of life with a congenital heart defect. In DNA, the CDR3 is TGTGCCAGCAGGGACAGTTTAGAAGGGGACACTGAAGCTTTCTTT. Protein product: CASRDSLEGDTEAFF.